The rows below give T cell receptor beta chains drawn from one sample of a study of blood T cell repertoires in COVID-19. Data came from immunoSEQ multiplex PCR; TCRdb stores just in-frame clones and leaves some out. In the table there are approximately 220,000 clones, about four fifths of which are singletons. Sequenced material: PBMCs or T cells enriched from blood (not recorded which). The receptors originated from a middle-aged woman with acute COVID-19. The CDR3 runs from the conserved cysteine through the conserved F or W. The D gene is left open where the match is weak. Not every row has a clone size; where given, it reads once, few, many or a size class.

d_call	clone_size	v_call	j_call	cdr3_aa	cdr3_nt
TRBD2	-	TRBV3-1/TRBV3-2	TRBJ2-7	CASSQEWASGGPSYEQYF	TGTGCCAGCAGCCAAGAGTGGGCTTCGGGGGGGCCTAGCTACGAGCAGTACTTC
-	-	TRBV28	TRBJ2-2	CASSLAGAGTGELFF	TGTGCCAGCAGTTTAGCCGGAGCCGGAACCGGGGAGCTGTTTTTT
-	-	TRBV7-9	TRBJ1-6	CASSSSNSPLHF	TGTGCCAGCAGCTCCTCTAATTCACCCCTCCACTTT
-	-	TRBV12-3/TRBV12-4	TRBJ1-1	CASSLSGATEAFF	TGTGCCAGCAGTTTAAGTGGGGCCACTGAAGCTTTCTTT
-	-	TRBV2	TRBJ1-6	CASSGNNSPLHF	TGTGCCAGCAGTGGTAATAATTCACCCCTCCACTTT
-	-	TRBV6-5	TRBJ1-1	CASSYGETEAFF	TGTGCCAGCAGTTATGGGGAGACTGAAGCTTTCTTT
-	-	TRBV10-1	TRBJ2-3	CASSDYGSTDTQYF	TGCGCCAGCAGTGACTACGGGAGCACAGATACGCAGTATTTT
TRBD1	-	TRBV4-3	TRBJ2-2	CASSQEIRGLGTGELFF	TGCGCCAGCAGCCAAGAGATCAGGGGGCTAGGCACCGGGGAGCTGTTTTTT
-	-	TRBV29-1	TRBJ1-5	CSVSQGMGNQPQHF	TGCAGCGTGAGTCAGGGAATGGGCAATCAGCCCCAGCATTTT
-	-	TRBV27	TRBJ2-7	CASRSTGHPKYEQYF	TGTGCCAGCAGATCCACAGGCCACCCTAAATACGAGCAGTACTTC
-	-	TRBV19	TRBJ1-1	CASGRGAQDMNTEAFF	TGTGCCAGTGGTCGGGGGGCGCAGGATATGAACACTGAAGCTTTCTTT
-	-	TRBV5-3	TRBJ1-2	CARSSKQTGTYGYTF	TGTGCCAGAAGCTCCAAACAAACAGGGACCTATGGCTACACCTTC
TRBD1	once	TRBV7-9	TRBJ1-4	CASSYGTGDEKLFF	TGTGCCAGCAGTTACGGGACAGGGGACGAAAAACTGTTTTTT
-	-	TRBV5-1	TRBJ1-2	CASTRGGDDGSYGYTF	TGCGCCAGCACCCGGGGAGGGGATGATGGCTCCTATGGCTACACCTTC
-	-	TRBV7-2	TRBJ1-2	CASSLGGTTFYGYTF	TGTGCCAGCAGCTTAGGGGGGACAACTTTTTATGGCTACACCTTC
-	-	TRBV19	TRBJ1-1	CASNLVSGGTTEAFF	TGTGCCAGTAACTTGGTGTCGGGAGGTACCACTGAAGCTTTCTTT
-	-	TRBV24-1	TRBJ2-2	CATSKGVGTGELFF	TGTGCCACCAGTAAGGGGGTGGGGACCGGGGAGCTGTTTTTT
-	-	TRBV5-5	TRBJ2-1	CASIPWGEAYNEQFF	TGTGCCAGCATCCCCTGGGGAGAGGCCTACAATGAGCAGTTCTTC
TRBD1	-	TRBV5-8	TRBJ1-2	CASSRGQGVYGYTF	TGTGCCAGCAGCCGGGGCCAGGGGGTCTATGGCTACACCTTC
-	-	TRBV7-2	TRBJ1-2	CASSSRSGDIGGYTF	TGTGCCAGCAGCTCCCGGTCAGGGGATATAGGTGGCTACACCTTC
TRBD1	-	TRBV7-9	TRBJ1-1	CASSLGTGIHTEAFF	TGTGCCAGCAGCTTAGGGACAGGGATACACACTGAAGCTTTCTTT
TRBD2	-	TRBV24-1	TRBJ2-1	CATSDPGLAGREQFF	TGTGCCACCAGTGACCCGGGACTAGCGGGAAGAGAGCAGTTCTTC
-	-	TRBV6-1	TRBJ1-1	CASSEAGRDTEAFF	TGTGCCAGCAGTGAAGCAGGGAGAGACACTGAAGCTTTCTTT
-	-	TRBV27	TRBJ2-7	CASSSSEYEQYF	TGTGCCAGCAGTTCGTCAGAATACGAGCAGTACTTC
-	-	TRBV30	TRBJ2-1	CAWSVQGNEQFF	TGTGCCTGGAGTGTACAGGGCAATGAGCAGTTCTTC
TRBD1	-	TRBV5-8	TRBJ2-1	CASSRTGLFLNEQFF	TGTGCCAGCAGCAGGACAGGGTTATTCCTTAATGAGCAGTTCTTC
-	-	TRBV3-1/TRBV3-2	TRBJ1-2	CASSQNGGAQGYTF	TGTGCCAGCAGCCAAAATGGGGGGGCGCAAGGCTACACCTTC
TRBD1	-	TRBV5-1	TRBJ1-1	CASASGTEPTKMNTEAFF	TGCGCCAGCGCATCCGGGACAGAACCAACTAAAATGAACACTGAAGCTTTCTTT
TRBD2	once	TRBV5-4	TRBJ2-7	CASSPGTSLVDEQYF	TGTGCCAGCAGCCCCGGGACTAGCCTTGTAGACGAGCAGTACTTC
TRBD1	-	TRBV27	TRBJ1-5	CASSLTWGDSRNSNQPQHF	TGTGCCAGCAGTTTAACGTGGGGGGACAGCCGGAATAGCAATCAGCCCCAGCATTTT
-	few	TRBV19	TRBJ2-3	CASSEGSTDTQYF	TGTGCCAGTAGTGAGGGTTCCACAGATACGCAGTATTTT
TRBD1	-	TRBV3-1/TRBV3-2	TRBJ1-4	CASSQVTGITTNEKLFF	TGTGCCAGCAGCCAAGTGACAGGGATAACAACTAATGAAAAACTGTTTTTT
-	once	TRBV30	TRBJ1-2	CAWGLRTVDRGSYGYTF	TGTGCCTGGGGTCTTAGGACAGTGGACCGGGGAAGCTATGGCTACACCTTC
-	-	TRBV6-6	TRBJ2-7	CASSYERGAYEQYF	TGTGCCAGCAGTTACGAACGAGGTGCCTACGAGCAGTACTTC
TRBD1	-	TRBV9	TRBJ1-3	CASSRQGASGNTIYF	TGTGCCAGCAGCAGACAGGGGGCATCTGGAAACACCATATATTTT
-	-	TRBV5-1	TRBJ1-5	CASSSGHNQPQHF	TGCGCCAGCAGCTCCGGACACAATCAGCCCCAGCATTTT
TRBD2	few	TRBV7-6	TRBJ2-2	CASSLAEGRELFF	TGTGCCAGCAGTCTAGCGGAGGGAAGGGAGCTGTTTTTT
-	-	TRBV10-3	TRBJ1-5	CAIAREGNQPQHF	TGTGCCATCGCGAGGGAGGGTAATCAGCCCCAGCATTTT
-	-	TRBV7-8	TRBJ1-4	CASSLGSYEKLFF	TGTGCCAGCAGCTTAGGCAGTTATGAAAAACTGTTTTTT
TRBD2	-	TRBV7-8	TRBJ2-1	CASSFSGSGYNEQFF	TGTGCCAGCAGCTTCAGCGGGAGTGGGTACAATGAGCAGTTCTTC
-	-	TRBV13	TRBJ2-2	CASSPLLQGTGELFF	TGTGCCAGCAGCCCGCTACTTCAGGGCACCGGGGAGCTGTTTTTT
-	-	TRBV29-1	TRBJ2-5	CSARRPQGREQETQYF	TGCAGCGCCCGACGACCCCAGGGAAGGGAACAAGAGACCCAGTACTTC
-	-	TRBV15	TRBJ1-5	CATSRPTGPQHF	TGTGCCACCAGCAGGCCTACCGGGCCCCAGCATTTT